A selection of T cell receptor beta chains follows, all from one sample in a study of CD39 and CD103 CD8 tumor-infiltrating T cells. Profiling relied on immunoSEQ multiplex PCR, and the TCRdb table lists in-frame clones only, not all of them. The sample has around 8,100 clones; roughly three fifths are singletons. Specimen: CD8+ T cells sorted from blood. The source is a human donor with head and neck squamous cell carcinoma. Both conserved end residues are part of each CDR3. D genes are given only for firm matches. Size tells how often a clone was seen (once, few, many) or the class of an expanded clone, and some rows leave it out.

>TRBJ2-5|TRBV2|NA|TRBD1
TGTGCCAGCAGTGAAGGGACAGGGATAGAGACCCAGTACTTC
CASSEGTGIETQYF
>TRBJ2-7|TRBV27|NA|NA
TGTGCCAGCAGTTTTGCCCGAACCTACGAGCAGTACTTC
CASSFARTYEQYF
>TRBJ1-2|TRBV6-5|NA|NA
TGTGCCAGCAGTTACCTTGACAGTAACTATGGCTACACCTTC
CASSYLDSNYGYTF
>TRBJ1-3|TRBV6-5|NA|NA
TGTGCCAGCAGTTACCTGGGGGGAACGGGAAACACCATATATTTT
CASSYLGGTGNTIYF
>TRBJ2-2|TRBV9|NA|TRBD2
TGTGCCAGCAGTGAAGCGGGAGACACCGGGGAGCTGTTTTTT
CASSEAGDTGELFF
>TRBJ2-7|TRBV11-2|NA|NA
TGTGCCAGCAGCTATACATCGGGACAACTCTACGAGCAGTACTTC
CASSYTSGQLYEQYF
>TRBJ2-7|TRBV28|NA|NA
TGTGCCAGCAGTTTTGGAGACGAGCAGTACTTC
CASSFGDEQYF
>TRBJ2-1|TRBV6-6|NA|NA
TGTGCCAGCAGTTGGTCAGGGGGGTACAATGAGCAGTTCTTC
CASSWSGGYNEQFF
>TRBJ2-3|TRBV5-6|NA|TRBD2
TGTGCCAGCAGCTTGGGCGGGGGGGCTTCAGAGGGGGGCACAGATACGCAGTATTTT
CASSLGGGASEGGTDTQYF
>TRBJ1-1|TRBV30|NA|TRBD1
TGTGCCTGGAGCCGGGACAGTGAAGCTTTCTTT
CAWSRDSEAFF
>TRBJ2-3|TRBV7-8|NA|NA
TGTGCCAGCAGCTTACTAGGGCAGGCCGCTGGGGCAGATACGCAGTATTTT
CASSLLGQAAGADTQYF
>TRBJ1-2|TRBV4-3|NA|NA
TGCGCCAGCAGCCAAGATCGCGGGGTAGAGAACTATGGCTACACCTTC
CASSQDRGVENYGYTF
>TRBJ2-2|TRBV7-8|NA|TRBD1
TGTGCCAGCAGAGAGGGACAGGTGAACACCGGGGAGCTGTTTTTT
CASREGQVNTGELFF
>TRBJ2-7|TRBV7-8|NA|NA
TGTGCCAGCAGCTCGAAATCAGGGGGGGTACACTACGAGCAGTACTTC
CASSSKSGGVHYEQYF
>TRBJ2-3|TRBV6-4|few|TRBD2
TGTGCCAGCAGTGAGAGCGGGGGGAGCACAGATACGCAGTATTTT
CASSESGGSTDTQYF
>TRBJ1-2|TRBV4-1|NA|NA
TGCGCCAGCAGCCAAGCCGGCAGGGAGGTCTATGGCTACACCTTC
CASSQAGREVYGYTF
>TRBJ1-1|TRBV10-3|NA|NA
TGTGCCATCAGTGACCCGGGTATGAACACTGAAGCTTTCTTT
CAISDPGMNTEAFF
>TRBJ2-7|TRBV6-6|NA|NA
TGTGCCAGCAGTTACTCGGGAGACAACTTCGCGTACTTC
CASSYSGDNFAYF
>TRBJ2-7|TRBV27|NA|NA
TGTGCCAGCGCCCCCTACGCTTCGACTCCCGCGGACGAGCAGTACTTC
CASAPYASTPADEQYF
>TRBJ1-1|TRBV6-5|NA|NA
TGTGCCAGCAGTCCCCAGGCGTACACTGAAGCTTTCTTT
CASSPQAYTEAFF
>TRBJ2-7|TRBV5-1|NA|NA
TGCGCCAGCAGCTTAGAACGGGAGACCTACGAGCAGTACTTC
CASSLERETYEQYF
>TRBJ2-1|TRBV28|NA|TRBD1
TGTGCCAGCAGTGCGATACAGGGGGAGACCTACAATGAGCAGTTCTTC
CASSAIQGETYNEQFF